These 13 T cell receptor beta chains share one sample of origin, sequenced in a study of beta chain features in type 1 diabetes (dated by TCRdb to 2016 to 2019). Receptor libraries were prepared by the immunoSEQ multiplex PCR assay. The entire isolated RNA was reverse transcribed using the High Capacity cDNA Reverse Transcription Kit, and thus expressed TCRB transcripts were sequenced. In its TCRdb copy, this immuneACCESS table keeps in-frame sequences only and misses some clones. Where compared with another copy, unresolved V genes explain less than half of these, and the others have no known cause. The sample data list 130,000 or so clones, and 9% to 10% of these were observed just once. Jointly, the top ten make up nearly 0.65% of the sample. Specimen: central memory CD4+ T cells from blood. Receptors originate from a woman aged 40 to 49 in good health.

This clone came up a few times. V usage is TRBV5-1 and J usage is TRBJ1-2; TRBD1 is a possible D gene (5 bases). Germline values: CDR1 SGHRS, CDR2 YFSETQ. The V and J ends lost 4 bases and 1 base respectively, with 14 bases between them. The CDR3 length is 15 residues. The DNA for the CDR3 is TGCGCCAGCAGCCTCAGGGCCAACCTTAACTATGGCTACACCTTC. It yields the protein CASSLRANLNYGYTF.

This clone showed up just a few times. This sequence joins TRBV7-8 and TRBJ2-5, with TRBD2 identical over 12 bases. CDR1 is SGHVS and CDR2 is FQNEAQ in the germline V gene. The CDR3 runs 15 residues. V lost 8 bases, J lost 2 bases, and 6 bases stayed unmatched. The DNA for the CDR3 is TGTGCCAGCGCGCCGGGGACTAGCGGGCAAGAGACCCAGTACTTC. Its translation is CASAPGTSGQETQYF.

The chain combines TRBV7-9 with TRBJ1-1, with D possibly being TRBD1 (5 bases). Germline values: CDR1 SEHNR, CDR2 FQNEAQ (reference sequence). Deletions cut 2 bases from V and 7 bases from J, with 11 bases between. The CDR3 sequence is 13 residues long. CDR3 sequence reads: CASSLSGNDEAFF. CDR3 coding DNA: TGTGCCAGCAGCTTATCAGGGAATGATGAAGCTTTCTTT.

This clone was counted at least ten times. J is TRBJ2-4 and V is TRBV29-1, with D tentatively TRBD2 (5 bases). In germline, CDR1 is SQVTM, CDR2 ANQGSEA. V was clipped by 2 bases and J by 8 bases, with 16 bases between them. The CDR3 extends over 14 amino acids. The CDR3 loop is CSVEREWAEHIQYF. The CDR3 nucleotides read TGCAGCGTTGAACGGGAATGGGCGGAGCACATTCAGTACTTC.

The rearrangement joins TRBV13 to TRBJ2-5; D unclear. V shed 5 bases and J shed 6 bases, with 13 bases lying between them. This CDR3 is built from 13 residues. Germline values: CDR1 PRHDT, CDR2 FYEKMQ (reference sequence). CDR3 coding DNA: TGTGCCAGCAGCCCGTACCCGGTCCAGACCCAGTACTTC. Translation gives CASSPYPVQTQYF.

The chain employs TRBV7-2 and TRBJ2-5; D remains unclear. V lost 2 bases to trimming and J lost 5 bases, with 6 bases between them. The CDR3 loop spans 12 amino acids. Germline loops: CDR1 SGHTA, CDR2 FQGNSA. In DNA, the CDR3 is TGTGCCAGCAGCTTATCCGAGGAGACCCAGTACTTC. Amino acid sequence: CASSLSEETQYF. Supplemented by reference TRBV7-2 and TRBJ2-5, the full variable domain reads GAGVSQSPSNKVTEKGKDVELRCDPISGHTALYWYRQSLGQGLEFLIYFQGNSAPDKSGLPSDRFSAERTGGSVSTLTIQRTQQEDSAVYLCASSLSEETQYFGPGTRLLVL.

The chain combines TRBV18 with TRBJ1-4; the D gene is possibly TRBD1 (5 bases). The CDR3 extends over 15 amino acids. The germline V gene encodes CDR1 KGHSH and CDR2 LQKENI. With 3 bases removed from V and 8 bases from J, the gap between germline ends came to 16 bases. This CDR3 reads CASSPRRGQGEKLFF. CDR3 coding DNA: TGTGCCAGCTCACCCAGGAGGGGCCAAGGGGAAAAACTGTTTTTT.

This clone was observed a handful of times. The rearrangement uses TRBV19 and TRBJ2-1, with D unresolved. CDR3 size: 12 residues. V dropped 7 bases and J dropped 1 base, with 5 bases sitting between them. Germline CDR1 reads LNHDA; CDR2 reads SQIVND (reference sequence). Here the CDR3 reads CASTSSYNEQFF. CDR3 DNA: TGTGCCAGTACTTCTTCCTACAATGAGCAGTTCTTC.

The rearrangement joins TRBV23-1 to TRBJ2-5; D unresolved. The J call may be incorrect, as the DNA end agrees better with TRBJ2-7. TRBV23-1 is given ORF status, its function remaining uncertain. The CDR3 contains 15 residues. The CDR3 loop reads CASSQRRPSPYEQYF. The CDR3 nucleotides read TGCGCCAGCAGTCAACGCAGGCCCTCTCCCTACGAGCAGTACTTC.

This clone came up a few times. V usage is TRBV18 and J usage is TRBJ2-1; D might be TRBD2 (6 bases). This CDR3 spans 13 amino acids. Germline assignment: CDR1 KGHSH and CDR2 LQKENI. Trimming stripped 6 bases from V and 7 bases from J, with 13 bases between. CDR3 sequence: CASSAGFRNEQFF. The CDR3 DNA reads as TGTGCCAGCTCCGCGGGGTTTAGGAATGAGCAGTTCTTC.

V is TRBV10-3 and J is TRBJ1-2; D remains ambiguous. The CDR3 sequence is 13 residues long. CDR1 ENHRY and CDR2 SYGVKD come from the germline V gene. The germline V and J ends were trimmed by 6 bases and 4 bases, with 12 bases remaining between them. In DNA form, the CDR3 reads TGTGCCATCAGCTCCGGGTCCCTCTATGGCTACACCTTC. Its protein is CAISSGSLYGYTF.

This clone was counted a few times. The CDR3 is CASSWTGEVAEAFF. For the CDR3, the DNA is TGCGCCAGCAGCTGGACAGGGGAGGTCGCTGAAGCTTTCTTT. V gene TRBV5-1 combines with J gene TRBJ1-1; 9 nucleotides line up with TRBD1. The germline CDR1 and CDR2 sequences are SGHRS and YFSETQ. The CDR3 is made up of 14 amino acids. J gave up 6 bases and V 3 bases, and 6 bases lay outside the gene matches. Together with reference TRBV5-1 and TRBJ1-1, the CDR3 gives the full variable domain: KAGVTQTPRYLIKTRGQQVTLSCSPISGHRSVSWYQQTPGQGLQFLFEYFSETQRNKGNFPGRFSGRQFSNSRSEMNVSTLELGDSALYLCASSWTGEVAEAFFGQGTRLTVV.

CDR3 bases: TGTGCCAGCAGCTTGGAAAAAGCCGAGCAGTACTTC. Translated, it gives CASSLEKAEQYF. The J gene is TRBJ2-7, the V gene TRBV5-5; D unclear. CDR3 length: 12 residues. Trimming left V 0 bases short and J 6 bases short, with 7 bases between. The germline gives CDR1 SGHKS, CDR2 YYEKEE (reference sequence).